This TCR beta chain was profiled in a study of blood T cell repertoires in COVID-19. Study as a whole: From the United States, Italy and Spain came samples of acute and convalescent COVID-19. Nucleic acid was either cDNA or gDNA, and it came from T cells, B-cell-depleted T cells, or PBMCs.

The authors' processing: How many nucleated cells were present was estimated from reference gene primer amplification. Clones were sequenced by immunoSEQ multiplex PCR, and TCRdb holds only the in-frame ones, with some missing. That table supplies the V and J calls and clone size; D and trimming were determined from the DNA. The table has about 210,000 clones, around 83% seen once. The clonotype comes from a man in his forties who had recovered from COVID-19. Material for sequencing was peripheral blood.

CDR3 region: CASSVVQAGGRDTQYF. The CDR3 DNA sequence: TGCGCCAGCAGCGTAGTTCAAGCGGGGGGCCGGGATACGCAGTATTTT. The chain links TRBV5-1 to TRBJ2-3, with 9 nucleotides matching TRBD2. With V trimmed by 4 bases and J by 6 bases, 12 bases remained unmatched. This CDR3 region has 16 residues. CDR1 SGHRS and CDR2 YFSETQ come from the germline V gene.